This T cell receptor beta chain was identified in a study of blood T cells in healthy people across ages. The V end was cut by 2 bases, the J end by 7 bases, with 12 bases between. CDR1 is MNHEY, CDR2 SMNVEV, per germline (reference sequence). The CDR3 has 14 residues. Primed by a sample-barcoded 5' primer and a J-beta primer mix, a second PCR proceeded for about 6 to 11 cycles. TCRdb recomputed calls from the 5' RACE reads with MiXCR, one row per CDR3 protein. Of 780,000 or so distinct CDR3 sequences in the sample, around a quarter were seen once. The sample was also linked to a second study, of T cells of mothers and their children.

The sequenced sample consisted of blood. The genes are TRBV27 and TRBJ2-1; D is possibly TRBD2 (5 bases). The sequence was obtained from a boy between 10 and 17 years old in good health. The CDR3 protein is CASSLLAKRNEQFF. The CDR3, as DNA: TGTGCCAGCAGTTTACTTGCGAAGCGGAATGAGCAGTTCTTC.